This T cell receptor (beta chain) was identified in a study of blood T cell repertoires in COVID-19. Study in general: Sites across the United States, Italy and Spain contributed samples from acute and convalescent COVID-19. PBMCs, B-cell-depleted T cells, or T cells provided the cDNA or gDNA that made up the material.

Authors' analysis steps: Reference gene primers were amplified, and this amplification served to estimate nucleated cell counts. The table came from immunoSEQ multiplex PCR; TCRdb's copy has only in-frame clones and leaves some out. The D gene and trimming were derived from the DNA, and the V and J assignments and clone size from that table. The repertoire consists of hundreds of thousands of clones, with about 91% occurring once and the leading ten covering around 6.6%. Germline V CDR1 and CDR2: SGHNT, YYREEE (reference sequence). The trim removed 4 bases at V and 9 bases at J, leaving 14 bases unmatched. The CDR3 runs to 15 residues. The Seattle patients, enrolled during active infection, were followed longitudinally.

This clonotype was obtained from a woman in her twenties or thirties with COVID-19, enrolled during active disease. The J gene is TRBJ2-3, the V gene TRBV5-4; TRBD2 agrees at 7 bases. The sample taken for sequencing was peripheral blood. CDR3 DNA sequence: TGTGCCAGCAGCCCCTCCGGCGGGGGTGGTGAAACGCAGTATTTT. Its translation is CASSPSGGGGETQYF.